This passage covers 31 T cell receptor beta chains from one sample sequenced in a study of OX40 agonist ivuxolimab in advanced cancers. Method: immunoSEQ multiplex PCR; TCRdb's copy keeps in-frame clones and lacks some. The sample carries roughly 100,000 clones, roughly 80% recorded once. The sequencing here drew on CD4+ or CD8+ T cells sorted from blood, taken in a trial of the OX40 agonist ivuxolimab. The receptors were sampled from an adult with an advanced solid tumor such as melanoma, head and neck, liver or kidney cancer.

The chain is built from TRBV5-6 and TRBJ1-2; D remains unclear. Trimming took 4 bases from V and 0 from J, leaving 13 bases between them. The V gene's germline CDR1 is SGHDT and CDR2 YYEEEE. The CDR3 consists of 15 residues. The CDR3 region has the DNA TGTGCCAGCAGCCAAAGGTTGAGTTCTAACTATGGCTACACCTTC. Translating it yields CASSQRLSSNYGYTF.

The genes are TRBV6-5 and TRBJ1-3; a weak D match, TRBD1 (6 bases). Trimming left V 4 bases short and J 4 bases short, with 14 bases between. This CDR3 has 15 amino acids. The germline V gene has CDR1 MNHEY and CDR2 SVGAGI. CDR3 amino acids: CASSFNQGWGNTIYF. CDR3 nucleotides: TGTGCCAGCAGTTTTAACCAGGGGTGGGGAAACACCATATATTTT.

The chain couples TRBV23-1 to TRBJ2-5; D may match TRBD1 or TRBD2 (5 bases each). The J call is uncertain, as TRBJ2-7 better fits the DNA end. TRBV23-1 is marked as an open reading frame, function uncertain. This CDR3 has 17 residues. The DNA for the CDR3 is TGCGCCAGCAGTCACCGGGAACAGGTTAAAAGCTCCTACGAGCAGTACTTC. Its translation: CASSHREQVKSSYEQYF.

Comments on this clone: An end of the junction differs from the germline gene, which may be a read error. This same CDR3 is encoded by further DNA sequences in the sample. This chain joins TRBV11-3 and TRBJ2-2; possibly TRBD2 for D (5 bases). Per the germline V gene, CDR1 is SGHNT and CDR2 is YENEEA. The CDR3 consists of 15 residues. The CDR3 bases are TGTGCCAGCAGCTCGAGGACGGGCCTCACCGGGGAGCTATTTTTT. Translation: CASSSRTGLTGELFF.

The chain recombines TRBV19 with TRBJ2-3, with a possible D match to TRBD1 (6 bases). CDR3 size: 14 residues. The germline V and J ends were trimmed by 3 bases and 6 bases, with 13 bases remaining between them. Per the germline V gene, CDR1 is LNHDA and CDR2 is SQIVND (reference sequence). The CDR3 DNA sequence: TGTGCCAGTAGTATCCAGGGGTTCGCGGATACGCAGTATTTT. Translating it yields CASSIQGFADTQYF. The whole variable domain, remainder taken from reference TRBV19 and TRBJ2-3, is DGGITQSPKYLFRKEGQNVTLSCEQNLNHDAMYWYRQDPGQGLRLIYYSQIVNDFQKGDIAEGYSVSREKKESFPLTVTSAQKNPTAFYLCASSIQGFADTQYFGPGTRLTVL.

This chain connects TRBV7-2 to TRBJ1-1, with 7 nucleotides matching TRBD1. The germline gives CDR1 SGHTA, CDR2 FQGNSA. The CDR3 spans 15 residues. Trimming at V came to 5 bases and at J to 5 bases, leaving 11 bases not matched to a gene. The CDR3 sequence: CASSEQTGLWTEAFF. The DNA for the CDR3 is TGTGCCAGCAGCGAGCAGACAGGGCTCTGGACTGAAGCTTTCTTT.

The CDR3 bases are TGTGCCAGCAGCCAAGACGCCTACGAGCAGTACTTC. As protein: CASSQDAYEQYF. The chain links TRBV4-2 to TRBJ2-7; D unclear. Per germline, CDR1 LGHNA and CDR2 YNFKEQ. The CDR3 has 12 amino acids. Deletions cut 0 bases from V and 2 bases from J, with 2 bases between.

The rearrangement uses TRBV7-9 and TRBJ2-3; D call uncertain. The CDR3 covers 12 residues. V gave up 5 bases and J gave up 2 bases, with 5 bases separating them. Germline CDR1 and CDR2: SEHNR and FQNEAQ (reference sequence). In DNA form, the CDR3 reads TGTGCCAGCAGCCCCACCACAGATACGCAGTATTTT. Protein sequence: CASSPTTDTQYF.

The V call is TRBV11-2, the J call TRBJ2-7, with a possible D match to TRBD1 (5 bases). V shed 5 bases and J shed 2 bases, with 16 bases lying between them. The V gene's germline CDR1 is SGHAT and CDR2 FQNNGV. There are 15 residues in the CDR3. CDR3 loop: CASSLRIDSTYEQYV. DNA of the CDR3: TGTGCCAGCAGCCTCCGCATAGACAGTACCTACGAGCAGTACGTC.

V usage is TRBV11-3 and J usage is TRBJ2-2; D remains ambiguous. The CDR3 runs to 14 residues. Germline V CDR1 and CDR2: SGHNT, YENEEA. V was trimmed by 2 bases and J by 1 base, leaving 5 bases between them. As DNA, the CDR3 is TGTGCCAGCAGCTTATACGGGAACACCGGGGAGCTGTTTTTT. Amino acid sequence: CASSLYGNTGELFF.

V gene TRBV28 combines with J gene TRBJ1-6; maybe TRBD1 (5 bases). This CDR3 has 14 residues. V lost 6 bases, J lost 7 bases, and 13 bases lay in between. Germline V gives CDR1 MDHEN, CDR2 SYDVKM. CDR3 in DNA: TGTGCCAGCAGATACCCCGGGGCCAATTCACCCCTCCACTTT. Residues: CASRYPGANSPLHF.

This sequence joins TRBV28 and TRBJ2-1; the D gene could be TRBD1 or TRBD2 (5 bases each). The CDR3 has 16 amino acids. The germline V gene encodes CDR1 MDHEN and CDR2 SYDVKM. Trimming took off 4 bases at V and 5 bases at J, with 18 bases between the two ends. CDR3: CASSSRSPGHDNEQFF. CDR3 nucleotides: TGTGCCAGCAGTTCCCGGAGCCCGGGGCATGACAATGAGCAGTTCTTC. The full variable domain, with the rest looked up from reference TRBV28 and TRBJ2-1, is DVKVTQSSRYLVKRTGEKVFLECVQDMDHENMFWYRQDPGLGLRLIYFSYDVKMKEKGDIPEGYSVSREKKERFSLILESASTNQTSMYLCASSSRSPGHDNEQFFGPGTRLTVL.

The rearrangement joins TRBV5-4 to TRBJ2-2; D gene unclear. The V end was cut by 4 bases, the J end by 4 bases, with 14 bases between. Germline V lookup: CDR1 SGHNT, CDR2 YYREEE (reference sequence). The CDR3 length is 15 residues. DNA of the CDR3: TGTGCCAGCAGCCACTCGATGCTCTCCACCGGGGAGCTGTTTTTT. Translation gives CASSHSMLSTGELFF.

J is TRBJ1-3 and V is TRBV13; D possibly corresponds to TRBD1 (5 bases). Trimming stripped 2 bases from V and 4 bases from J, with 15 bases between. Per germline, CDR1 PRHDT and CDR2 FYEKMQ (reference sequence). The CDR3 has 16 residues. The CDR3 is CASSLTGAGLGNTIYF. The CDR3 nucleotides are TGTGCCAGCAGCTTAACTGGGGCAGGGCTAGGAAACACCATATATTTT.

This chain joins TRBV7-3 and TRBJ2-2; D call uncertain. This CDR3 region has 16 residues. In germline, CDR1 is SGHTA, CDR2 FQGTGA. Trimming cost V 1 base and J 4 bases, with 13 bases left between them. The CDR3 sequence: CASSLNVGTLTGELFF. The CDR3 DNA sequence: TGTGCCAGCAGCTTAAACGTCGGAACCCTCACCGGGGAGCTGTTTTTT. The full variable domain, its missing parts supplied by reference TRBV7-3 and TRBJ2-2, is GAGVSQTPSNKVTEKGKYVELRCDPISGHTALYWYRQSLGQGPEFLIYFQGTGAADDSGLPNDRFFAVRPEGSVSTLKIQRTERGDSAVYLCASSLNVGTLTGELFFGEGSRLTVL.

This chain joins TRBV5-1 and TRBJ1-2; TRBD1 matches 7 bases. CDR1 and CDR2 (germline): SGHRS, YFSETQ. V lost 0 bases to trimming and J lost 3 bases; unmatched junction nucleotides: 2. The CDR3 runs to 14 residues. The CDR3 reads CASSLDTGDYGYTF. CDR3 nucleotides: TGCGCCAGCAGCTTGGATACAGGGGACTATGGCTACACCTTC.

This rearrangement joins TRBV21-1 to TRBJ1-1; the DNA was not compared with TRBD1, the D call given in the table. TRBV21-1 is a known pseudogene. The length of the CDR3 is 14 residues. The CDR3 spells CASTTGAKNTEAFF. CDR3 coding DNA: TGTGCCAGCACCACAGGGGCGAAAAACACTGAAGCTTTCTTT.

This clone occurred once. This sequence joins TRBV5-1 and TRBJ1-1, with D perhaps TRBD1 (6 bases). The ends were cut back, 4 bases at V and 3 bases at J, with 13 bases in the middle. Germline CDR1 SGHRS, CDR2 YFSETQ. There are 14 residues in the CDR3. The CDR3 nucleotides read TGCGCCAGCAGCGCGAAGGGGGGTTACACTGAAGCTTTCTTT. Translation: CASSAKGGYTEAFF.

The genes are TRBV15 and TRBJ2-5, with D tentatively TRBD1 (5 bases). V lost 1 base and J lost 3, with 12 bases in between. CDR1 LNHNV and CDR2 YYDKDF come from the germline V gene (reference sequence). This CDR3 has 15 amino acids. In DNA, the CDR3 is TGTGCCACCAGCAGAGGTGGGCAGACAGAAGAGACCCAGTACTTC. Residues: CATSRGGQTEETQYF.

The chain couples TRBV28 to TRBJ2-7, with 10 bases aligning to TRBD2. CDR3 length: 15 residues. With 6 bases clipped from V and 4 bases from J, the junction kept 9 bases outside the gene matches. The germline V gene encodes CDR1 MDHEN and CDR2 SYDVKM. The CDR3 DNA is TGTGCCAGCAGCCCGGAGCGGGGGGGGCGGTACGAGCAGTACTTC. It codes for CASSPERGGRYEQYF.

CDR3 sequence: CASSPGQSSYNSPLHF. As DNA, the CDR3 is TGCGCCAGCAGCCCCGGACAGAGCTCCTATAATTCACCCCTCCACTTT. V and J are TRBV5-1 and TRBJ1-6; possible D gene TRBD1, 6 bases. Germline CDR1 and CDR2: SGHRS and YFSETQ. The CDR3 sequence is 16 residues long. V was pared by 4 bases and J by 0 bases, with 11 bases between.

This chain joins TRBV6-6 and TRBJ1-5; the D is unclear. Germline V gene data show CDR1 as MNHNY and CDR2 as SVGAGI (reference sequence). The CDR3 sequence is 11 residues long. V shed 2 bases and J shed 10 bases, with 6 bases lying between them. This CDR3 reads CASSYRGPQHF. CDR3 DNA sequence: TGTGCCAGCAGTTACAGAGGTCCCCAGCATTTT.

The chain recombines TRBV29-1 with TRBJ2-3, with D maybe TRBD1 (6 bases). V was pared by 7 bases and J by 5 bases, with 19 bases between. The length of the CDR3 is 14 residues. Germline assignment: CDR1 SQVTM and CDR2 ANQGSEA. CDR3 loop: CSGQTGGRGDTQYF. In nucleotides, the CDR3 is TGCAGCGGGCAGACAGGCGGTCGGGGAGATACGCAGTATTTT.

CDR3: CASSPSGNEKLFF. The CDR3 DNA sequence: TGTGCCAGCTCACCTTCCGGGAATGAAAAACTGTTTTTT. The chain couples TRBV18 to TRBJ1-4; D is uncertain. The length of the CDR3 is 13 residues. The germline V gene has CDR1 KGHSH and CDR2 LQKENI. Trimming removed 3 bases from V and 5 bases from J, with 7 bases in between.

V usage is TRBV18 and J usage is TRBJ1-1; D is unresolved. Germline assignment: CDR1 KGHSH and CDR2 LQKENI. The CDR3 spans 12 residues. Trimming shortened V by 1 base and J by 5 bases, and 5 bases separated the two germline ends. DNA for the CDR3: TGTGCCAGCTCACCACGTGAGACTGAAGCTTTCTTT. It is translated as CASSPRETEAFF.

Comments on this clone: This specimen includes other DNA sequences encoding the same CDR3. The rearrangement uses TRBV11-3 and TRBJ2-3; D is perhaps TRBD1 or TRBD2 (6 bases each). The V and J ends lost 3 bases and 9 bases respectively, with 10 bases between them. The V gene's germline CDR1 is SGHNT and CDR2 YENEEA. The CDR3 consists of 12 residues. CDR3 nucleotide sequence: TGTGCCAGCAGCTTGGGGGGACACACGCAGTATTTT. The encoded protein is CASSLGGHTQYF. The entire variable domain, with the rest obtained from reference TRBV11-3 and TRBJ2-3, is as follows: EAGVVQSPRYKIIEKKQPVAFWCNPISGHNTLYWYLQNLGQGPELLIRYENEEAVDDSQLPKDRFSAERLKGVDSTLKIQPAELGDSAVYLCASSLGGHTQYFGPGTRLTVL.

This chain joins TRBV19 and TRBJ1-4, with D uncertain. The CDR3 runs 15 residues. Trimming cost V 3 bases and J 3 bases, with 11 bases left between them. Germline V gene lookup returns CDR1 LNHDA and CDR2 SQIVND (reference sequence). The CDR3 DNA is TGTGCCAGTAGTATTTTGACAAGCTCTAATGAAAAACTGTTTTTT. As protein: CASSILTSSNEKLFF.

The CDR3 bases are TGTGCCAGCAGTTACCAAACCCTGCAGGGGGCGCGGGGCTACACCTTC. Translated, it gives CASSYQTLQGARGYTF. The gene calls are TRBV6-5 and TRBJ1-2, with 8 bases aligning to TRBD1. This CDR3 has 16 amino acids. The trim removed 2 bases at V and 8 bases at J, leaving 13 bases unmatched. Germline-derived CDR1 and CDR2 are MNHEY and SVGAGI.

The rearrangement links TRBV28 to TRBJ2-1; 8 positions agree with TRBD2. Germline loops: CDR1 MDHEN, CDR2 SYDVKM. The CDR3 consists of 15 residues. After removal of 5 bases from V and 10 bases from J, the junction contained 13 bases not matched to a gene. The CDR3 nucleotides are TGTGCCAGCAGTCCGCGGGGGGCCGGGGGTGACGAGCAGTTCTTC. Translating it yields CASSPRGAGGDEQFF. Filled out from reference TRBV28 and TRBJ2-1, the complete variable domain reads DVKVTQSSRYLVKRTGEKVFLECVQDMDHENMFWYRQDPGLGLRLIYFSYDVKMKEKGDIPEGYSVSREKKERFSLILESASTNQTSMYLCASSPRGAGGDEQFFGPGTRLTVL.

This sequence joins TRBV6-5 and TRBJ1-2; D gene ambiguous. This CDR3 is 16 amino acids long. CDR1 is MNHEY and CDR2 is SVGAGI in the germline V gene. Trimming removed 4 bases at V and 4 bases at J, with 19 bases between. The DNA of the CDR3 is TGTGCCAGCAGTTCTCTCAGGACGGAGGGAGGCTATGGCTACACCTTC. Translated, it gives CASSSLRTEGGYGYTF.

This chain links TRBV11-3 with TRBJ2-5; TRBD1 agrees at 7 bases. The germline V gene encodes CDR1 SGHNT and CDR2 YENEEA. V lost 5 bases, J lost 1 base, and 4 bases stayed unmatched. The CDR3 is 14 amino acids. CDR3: CASSLGTVQETQYF. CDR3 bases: TGTGCCAGCAGCCTCGGGACAGTCCAAGAGACCCAGTACTTC.